This T cell receptor (beta chain) is from a study of T cell repertoires in cytomegalovirus infection. Turning to the study itself: The public TCR beta signatures pointed to both CMV infection and matching HLA type. Study outcomes and limitations: HLA-C-restricted CMV clonotypes gave the most frequent clonotype in two of eight donors.

From germline, CDR1 is DFQATT and CDR2 SNEGSKA (reference sequence). Trimming shortened V by 0 bases and J by 13 bases, and 18 bases separated the two germline ends. This CDR3 contains 13 residues. In TCRdb, the reads were re-called with MiXCR into one record per CDR3 protein. The sample has a few hundred thousand distinct CDR3 sequences, roughly 13% seen once. For this clonotype: Its target is not known.

Sequenced: PBMCs. V and J are TRBV20-1 and TRBJ1-2; possible D gene TRBD1, 6 bases. The TCR originated in a human donor in good health (CMV status not recorded). Some clones in this sample may be carry-over from other donors' samples. The CDR3 protein is CSAREGAGARFTF. DNA for the CDR3: TGCAGTGCTAGAGAGGGGGCAGGGGCCCGCTTCACCTTC.